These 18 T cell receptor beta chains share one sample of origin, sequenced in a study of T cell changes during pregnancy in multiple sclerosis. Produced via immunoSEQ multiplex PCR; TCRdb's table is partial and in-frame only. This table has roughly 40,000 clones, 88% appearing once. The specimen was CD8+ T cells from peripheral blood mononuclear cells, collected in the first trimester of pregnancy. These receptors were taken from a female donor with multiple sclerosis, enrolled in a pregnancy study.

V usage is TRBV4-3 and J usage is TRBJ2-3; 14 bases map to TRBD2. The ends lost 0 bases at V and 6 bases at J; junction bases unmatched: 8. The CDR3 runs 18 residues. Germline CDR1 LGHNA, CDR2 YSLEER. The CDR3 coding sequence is TGCGCCAGCAGCCAAGATGGGACTAGCGGGGGCCTCGGGGATACGCAGTATTTT. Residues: CASSQDGTSGGLGDTQYF.

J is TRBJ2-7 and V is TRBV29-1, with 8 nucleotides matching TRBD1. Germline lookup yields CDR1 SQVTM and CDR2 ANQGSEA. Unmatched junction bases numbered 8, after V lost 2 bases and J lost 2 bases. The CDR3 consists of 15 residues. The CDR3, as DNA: TGCAGCGTTGAATACCCGGGACAGGCGACCTACGAGCAGTACTTC. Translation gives CSVEYPGQATYEQYF.

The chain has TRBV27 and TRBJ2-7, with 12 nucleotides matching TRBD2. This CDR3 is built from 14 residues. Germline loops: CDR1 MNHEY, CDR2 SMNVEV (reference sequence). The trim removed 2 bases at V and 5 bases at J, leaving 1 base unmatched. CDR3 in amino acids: CASSLGLAGHEQYF. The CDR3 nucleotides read TGTGCCAGCAGTTTAGGACTAGCGGGGCACGAGCAGTACTTC.

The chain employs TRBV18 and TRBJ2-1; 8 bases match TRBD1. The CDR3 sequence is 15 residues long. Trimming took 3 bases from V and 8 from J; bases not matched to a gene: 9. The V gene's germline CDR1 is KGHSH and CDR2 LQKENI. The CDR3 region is CASSPKRAGGDEQFF. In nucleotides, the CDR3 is TGTGCCAGCTCACCCAAAAGGGCAGGGGGCGATGAGCAGTTCTTC.

In DNA form, the CDR3 reads TGTGCCAGCAAAATGGGACAGGGGAGTGGAGAGCAGTACTTC. Translating gives CASKMGQGSGEQYF. The chain links TRBV2 to TRBJ2-7, with 10 bases that match TRBD1. The V segment lost 7 bases and the J segment 7 bases; nucleotides outside the gene matches: 10. Germline V gene lookup returns CDR1 SNHLY and CDR2 FYNNEI. CDR3 length equals 14 residues.

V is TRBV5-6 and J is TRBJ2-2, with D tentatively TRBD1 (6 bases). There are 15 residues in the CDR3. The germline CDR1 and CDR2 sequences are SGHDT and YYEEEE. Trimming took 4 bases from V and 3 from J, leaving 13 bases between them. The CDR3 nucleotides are TGTGCCAGCAGCCGGCCAGGGGCGCACACCGGGGAGCTGTTTTTT. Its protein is CASSRPGAHTGELFF.

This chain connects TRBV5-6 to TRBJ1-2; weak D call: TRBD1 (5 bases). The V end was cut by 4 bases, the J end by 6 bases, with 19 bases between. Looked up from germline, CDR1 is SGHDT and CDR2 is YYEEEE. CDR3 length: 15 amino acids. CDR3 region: CASSGAGGFLNGYTF. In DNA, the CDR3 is TGTGCCAGCAGCGGAGCGGGGGGATTTTTAAATGGCTACACCTTC.

In DNA, the CDR3 is TGTGCCAGCTGGGACACCAGAATCTCAGATACGCAGTATTTT. It is translated as CASWDTRISDTQYF. V gene TRBV28 combines with J gene TRBJ2-3; perhaps TRBD1 as D (6 bases). CDR1 and CDR2 (germline): MDHEN, SYDVKM. This CDR3 region has 14 residues. Trimming took 8 bases from V and 4 from J, leaving 16 bases between them. Using reference TRBV28 and TRBJ2-3 for the parts outside the CDR3, the full variable domain is DVKVTQSSRYLVKRTGEKVFLECVQDMDHENMFWYRQDPGLGLRLIYFSYDVKMKEKGDIPEGYSVSREKKERFSLILESASTNQTSMYLCASWDTRISDTQYFGPGTRLTVL.

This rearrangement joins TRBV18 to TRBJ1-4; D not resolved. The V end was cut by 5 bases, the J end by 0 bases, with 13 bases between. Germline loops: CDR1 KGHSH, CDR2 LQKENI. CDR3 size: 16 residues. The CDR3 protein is CASSADNGATNEKLFF. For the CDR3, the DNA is TGTGCCAGCTCAGCGGATAATGGAGCAACTAATGAAAAACTGTTTTTT.

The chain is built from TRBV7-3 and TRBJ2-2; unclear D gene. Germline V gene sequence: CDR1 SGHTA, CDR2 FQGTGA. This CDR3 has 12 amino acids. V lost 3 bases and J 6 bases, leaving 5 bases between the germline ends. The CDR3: CASSFKPGELFF. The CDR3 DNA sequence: TGTGCCAGCAGCTTCAAGCCCGGGGAGCTGTTTTTT.

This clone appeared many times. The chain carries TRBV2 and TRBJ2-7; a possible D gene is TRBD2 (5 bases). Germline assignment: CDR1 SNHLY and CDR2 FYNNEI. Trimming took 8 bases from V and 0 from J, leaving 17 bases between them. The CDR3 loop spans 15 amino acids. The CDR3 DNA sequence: TGTGCCAGCCGGGAACCGGACGGAAGCTCCTACGAGCAGTACTTC. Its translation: CASREPDGSSYEQYF.

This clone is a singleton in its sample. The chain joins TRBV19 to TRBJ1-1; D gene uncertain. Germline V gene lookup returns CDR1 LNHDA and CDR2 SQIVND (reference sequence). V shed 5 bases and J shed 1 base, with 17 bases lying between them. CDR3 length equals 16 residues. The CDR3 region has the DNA TGTGCCAGTAGTCCCCCGGGGAGGGCCGAGAACACTGAAGCTTTCTTT. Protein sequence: CASSPPGRAENTEAFF.

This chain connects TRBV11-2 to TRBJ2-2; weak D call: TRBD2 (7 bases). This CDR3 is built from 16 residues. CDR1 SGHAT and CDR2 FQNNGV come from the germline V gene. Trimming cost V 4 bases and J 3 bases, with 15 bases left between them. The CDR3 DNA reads TGTGCCAGCAGCTCCCCGGGGGGCATCGACACCGGGGAGCTGTTTTTT. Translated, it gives CASSSPGGIDTGELFF.

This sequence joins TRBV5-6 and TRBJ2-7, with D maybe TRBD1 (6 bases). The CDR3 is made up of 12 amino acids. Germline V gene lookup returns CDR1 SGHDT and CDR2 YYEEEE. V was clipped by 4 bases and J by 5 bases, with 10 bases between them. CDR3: CASSPTGNEQYF. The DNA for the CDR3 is TGTGCCAGCAGCCCTACAGGGAACGAGCAGTACTTC.

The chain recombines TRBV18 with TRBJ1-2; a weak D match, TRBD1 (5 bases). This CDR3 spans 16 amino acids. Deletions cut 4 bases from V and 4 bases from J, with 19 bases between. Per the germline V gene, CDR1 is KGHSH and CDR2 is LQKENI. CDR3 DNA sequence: TGTGCCAGCTCACAAACCACAGGTTTTGACGTCTATGGCTACACCTTC. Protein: CASSQTTGFDVYGYTF.

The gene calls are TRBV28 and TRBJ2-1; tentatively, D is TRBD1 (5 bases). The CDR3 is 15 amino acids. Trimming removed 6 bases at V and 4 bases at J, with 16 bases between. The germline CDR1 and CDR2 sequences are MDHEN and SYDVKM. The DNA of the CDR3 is TGTGCCAGCAGGCCTCGACAGAGTTTATACAATGAGCAGTTCTTC. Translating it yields CASRPRQSLYNEQFF.

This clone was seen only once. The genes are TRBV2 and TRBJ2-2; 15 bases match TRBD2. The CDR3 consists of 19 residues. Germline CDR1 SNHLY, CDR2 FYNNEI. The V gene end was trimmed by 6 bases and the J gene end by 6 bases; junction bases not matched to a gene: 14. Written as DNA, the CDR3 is TGTGCCAGCAGGGCCGGGACTAGCGGGGGGCACGTTAACGCCGGGGAGCTGTTTTTT. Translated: CASRAGTSGGHVNAGELFF. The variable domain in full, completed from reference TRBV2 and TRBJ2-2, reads EPEVTQTPSHQVTQMGQEVILRCVPISNHLYFYWYRQILGQKVEFLVSFYNNEISEKSEIFDDQFSVERPDGSNFTLKIRSTKLEDSAMYFCASRAGTSGGHVNAGELFFGEGSRLTVL.

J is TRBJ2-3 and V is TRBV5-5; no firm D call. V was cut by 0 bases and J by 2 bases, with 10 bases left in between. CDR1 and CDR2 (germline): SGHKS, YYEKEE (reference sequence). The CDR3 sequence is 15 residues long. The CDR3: CASSLGLGVTDTQYF. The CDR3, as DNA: TGTGCCAGCAGCTTGGGGCTAGGAGTCACAGATACGCAGTATTTT.